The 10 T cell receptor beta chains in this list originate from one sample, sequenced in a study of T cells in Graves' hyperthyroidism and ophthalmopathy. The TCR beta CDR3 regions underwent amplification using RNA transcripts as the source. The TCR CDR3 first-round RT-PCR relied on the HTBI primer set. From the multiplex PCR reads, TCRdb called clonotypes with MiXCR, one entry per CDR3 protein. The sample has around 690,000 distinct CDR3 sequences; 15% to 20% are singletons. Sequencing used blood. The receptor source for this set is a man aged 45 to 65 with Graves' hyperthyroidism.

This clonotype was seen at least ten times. CDR3 sequence (DNA): TGTGCCAGCAGTGCGGACAGGGGATGGGTTTCACCCCTCCACTTT. Its translation is CASSADRGWVSPLHF. The chain has TRBV6-4 and TRBJ1-6, with 9 bases aligning to TRBD1. Germline assignment: CDR1 MRHNA and CDR2 SNTAGT. V was clipped by 4 bases and J by 9 bases; unmatched bases: 7. The CDR3 has 15 residues.

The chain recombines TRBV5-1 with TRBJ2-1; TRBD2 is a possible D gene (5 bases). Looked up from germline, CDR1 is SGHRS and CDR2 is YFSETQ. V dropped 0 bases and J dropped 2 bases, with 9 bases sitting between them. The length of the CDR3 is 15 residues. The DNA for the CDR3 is TGCGCCAGCAGCTTGGGGGCCGGGACCTACAATGAGCAGTTCTTC. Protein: CASSLGAGTYNEQFF.

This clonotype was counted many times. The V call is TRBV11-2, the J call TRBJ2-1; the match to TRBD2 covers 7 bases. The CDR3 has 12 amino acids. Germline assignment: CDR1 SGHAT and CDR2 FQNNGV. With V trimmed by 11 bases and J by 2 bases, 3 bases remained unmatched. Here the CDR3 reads CAAGRPYNEQFF. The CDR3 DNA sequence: TGTGCCGCCGGGAGGCCCTACAATGAGCAGTTCTTC.

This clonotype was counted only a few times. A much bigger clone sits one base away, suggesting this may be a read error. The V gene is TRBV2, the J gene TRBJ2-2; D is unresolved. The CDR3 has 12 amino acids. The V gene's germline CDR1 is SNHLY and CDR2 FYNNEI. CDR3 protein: CASYRNTRELFF. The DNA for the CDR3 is TGTGCCAGCTACAGAAACACCAGGGAGCTGTTTTTT.

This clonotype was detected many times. The CDR3 loop reads CASSGIAVNTGELFF. The CDR3 DNA sequence: TGTGCCAGCAGCGGCATCGCGGTGAACACCGGGGAGCTGTTTTTT. The chain carries TRBV7-2 and TRBJ2-2; D unclear. Germline V gives CDR1 SGHTA, CDR2 FQGNSA. The V end lost 5 bases, the J end lost 1 base, and 11 bases lay between the germline ends. The CDR3 covers 15 residues. Together with reference TRBV7-2 and TRBJ2-2, the CDR3 gives the full variable domain: GAGVSQSPSNKVTEKGKDVELRCDPISGHTALYWYRQSLGQGLEFLIYFQGNSAPDKSGLPSDRFSAERTGGSVSTLTIQRTQQEDSAVYLCASSGIAVNTGELFFGEGSRLTVL.

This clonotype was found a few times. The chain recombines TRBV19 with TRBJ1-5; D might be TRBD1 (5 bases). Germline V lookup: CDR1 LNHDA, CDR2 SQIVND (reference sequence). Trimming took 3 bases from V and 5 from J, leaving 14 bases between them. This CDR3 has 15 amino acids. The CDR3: CASSISSGLYQPQHF. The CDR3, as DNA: TGTGCCAGTAGTATCTCTTCAGGGCTCTATCAGCCCCAGCATTTT.

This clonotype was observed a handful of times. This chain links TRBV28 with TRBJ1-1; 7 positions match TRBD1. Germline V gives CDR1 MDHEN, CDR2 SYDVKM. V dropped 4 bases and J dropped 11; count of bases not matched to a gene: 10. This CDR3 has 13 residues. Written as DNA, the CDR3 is TGTGCCAGCAGTTGGGACAGTCCCCCGGGGGCTTTCTTT. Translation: CASSWDSPPGAFF. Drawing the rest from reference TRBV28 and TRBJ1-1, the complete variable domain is DVKVTQSSRYLVKRTGEKVFLECVQDMDHENMFWYRQDPGLGLRLIYFSYDVKMKEKGDIPEGYSVSREKKERFSLILESASTNQTSMYLCASSWDSPPGAFFGQGTRLTVV.

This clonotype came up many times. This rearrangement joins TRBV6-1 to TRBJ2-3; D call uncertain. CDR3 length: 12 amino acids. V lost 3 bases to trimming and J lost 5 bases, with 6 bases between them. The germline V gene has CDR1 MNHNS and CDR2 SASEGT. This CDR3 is CASSDNQDTQYF. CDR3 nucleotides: TGTGCCAGCAGTGATAATCAAGATACGCAGTATTTT.

In DNA form, the CDR3 reads TGTGCCACCCGGACAGGGGGTTTACAGACAGATACGCAGTATTTT. This translates into CATRTGGLQTDTQYF. The chain employs TRBV13 and TRBJ2-3; 10 bases match TRBD1. V was clipped by 10 bases and J by 3 bases; unmatched bases: 10. The CDR3 contains 15 residues. Germline V gene lookup returns CDR1 PRHDT and CDR2 FYEKMQ (reference sequence).

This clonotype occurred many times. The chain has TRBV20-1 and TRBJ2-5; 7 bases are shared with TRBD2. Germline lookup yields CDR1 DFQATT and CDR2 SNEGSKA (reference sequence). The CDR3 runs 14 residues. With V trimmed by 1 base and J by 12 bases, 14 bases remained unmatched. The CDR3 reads CSARGQAGAPVEYF. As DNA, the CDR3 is TGCAGTGCTAGAGGTCAGGCGGGAGCCCCGGTGGAGTACTTC.